A single sample is the source of the 25 T cell receptor beta chains below, sequenced in a study of blood T cell repertoires in COVID-19. Sequenced by immunoSEQ multiplex PCR; TCRdb stores in-frame clones only, minus some. The sample gives more than 40,000 clones, 87% of which show up once; about 15% is in the top ten. Sequencing was done on a sample of peripheral blood. These receptors all come from a human donor in a cohort sampled during active COVID-19.

The gene calls are TRBV3-1 (or the pseudogene TRBV3-2) and TRBJ2-5; D may be TRBD2 (5 bases). V was pared by 2 bases and J by 3 bases, with 13 bases between. The length of the CDR3 is 15 residues. Germline values: CDR1 LGHDT, CDR2 YNNKEL (reference sequence). The DNA for the CDR3 is TGTGCCAGCAGCCAAAAGAGCGACGGGGAAGAGACCCAGTACTTC. It translates to CASSQKSDGEETQYF.

V is TRBV4-2 and J is TRBJ1-2; 8 bases agree with TRBD1. V lost 4 bases and J lost 4; bases outside the gene matches: 8. Looked up from germline, CDR1 is LGHNA and CDR2 is YNFKEQ. The CDR3 covers 15 residues. The CDR3: CASSRSGQELYGYTF. The CDR3 bases are TGTGCCAGCAGCCGATCGGGACAGGAGCTCTATGGCTACACCTTC.

V usage is TRBV3-1 (or the pseudogene TRBV3-2) and J usage is TRBJ2-7; tentative D call: TRBD2 (6 bases). The CDR3 contains 15 residues. Trimming took off 4 bases at V and 7 bases at J, with 20 bases between the two ends. The germline V gene has CDR1 LGHDT and CDR2 YNNKEL (reference sequence). The CDR3 DNA follows: TGTGCCAGCAGCCGGGCGGGCCAGGGACTGGGGGAGCAGTACTTC. Translated, it gives CASSRAGQGLGEQYF.

This rearrangement joins TRBV5-1 to TRBJ2-7; 9 bases are shared with TRBD1. CDR1 SGHRS and CDR2 YFSETQ come from the germline V gene. The ends lost 4 bases at V and 4 bases at J; junction bases unmatched: 6. The CDR3 length is 14 residues. CDR3: CASSPGDRVYEQYF. The CDR3 DNA reads as TGCGCCAGCAGCCCAGGGGACAGGGTGTACGAGCAGTACTTC.

The DNA for the CDR3 is TGTGCCAGCAGTGATGGGATACCGACAGGAGTATACGAGCAGTACTTC. Translating it yields CASSDGIPTGVYEQYF. The chain is built from TRBV6-1 and TRBJ2-7, with D possibly being TRBD1 (6 bases). The CDR3 totals 16 residues. V shed 3 bases and J shed 4 bases, with 19 bases lying between them. The germline V gene encodes CDR1 MNHNS and CDR2 SASEGT.

The chain carries TRBV25-1 and TRBJ2-7; possible D gene TRBD2, 5 bases. The CDR3 sequence is 12 residues long. Looked up from germline, CDR1 is MGHDK and CDR2 is SYGVNS. V shed 5 bases and J shed 3 bases, with 8 bases lying between them. The CDR3 sequence is CASSLAGYEQYF. As DNA, the CDR3 is TGTGCCAGCAGTTTGGCGGGCTACGAGCAGTACTTC.

The V gene is TRBV28, the J gene TRBJ1-5, with 7 bases lining up with TRBD1. The CDR3 consists of 16 residues. Losses at the gene ends were 4 bases for V and 0 bases for J; bases not matched to a gene: 6. Germline CDR1 and CDR2: MDHEN and SYDVKM. In DNA, the CDR3 is TGTGCCAGCAGTTCCGGGACAGTAGATAGCAATCAGCCCCAGCATTTT. As protein: CASSSGTVDSNQPQHF.

The gene calls are TRBV4-3 and TRBJ2-7, with D perhaps TRBD2 (7 bases). The CDR3 is made up of 15 amino acids. Germline CDR1 and CDR2: LGHNA and YSLEER. V lost 1 base and J 4 bases, leaving 14 bases between the germline ends. Written as DNA, the CDR3 is TGCGCCAGCAGCCAAGTTACAGGGAGGGAGTACGAGCAGTACTTC. Encoded protein: CASSQVTGREYEQYF.

This chain joins TRBV11-2 and TRBJ2-5, with 8 nucleotides matching TRBD1. The CDR3 spans 15 residues. Germline trimming cut 1 base from V and 5 bases from J; bases unmatched to any gene: 6. Germline lookup yields CDR1 SGHAT and CDR2 FQNNGV. The CDR3 spells CASSLGQGIGETQYF. In nucleotides, the CDR3 is TGTGCCAGCAGCTTAGGACAGGGGATAGGGGAGACCCAGTACTTC.

This clone has more than one count but fewer than ten. The chain is built from TRBV6-5 and TRBJ2-2; D perhaps matches TRBD1 (7 bases). Trimming took off 6 bases at V and 8 bases at J, with 10 bases between the two ends. Germline V gene lookup returns CDR1 MNHEY and CDR2 SVGAGI. The CDR3 covers 12 residues. DNA of the CDR3: TGTGCCAGCAGCCAGGGGGGAGGGGAGCTGTTTTTT. Amino acid sequence: CASSQGGGELFF.

Relative to its sample, this clone is large. The chain uses TRBV28 and TRBJ2-7; D might be TRBD2 (6 bases). This CDR3 is built from 18 residues. Trimming removed 3 bases from V and 4 bases from J, with 25 bases in between. Germline V CDR1 and CDR2: MDHEN, SYDVKM. The CDR3 here is CASSLARLWRDLSYEQYF. The CDR3 DNA follows: TGTGCCAGCAGTTTGGCCCGTCTTTGGCGGGATCTGTCGTACGAGCAGTACTTC.

This chain uses TRBV27 with TRBJ2-7, with 7 nucleotides matching TRBD1. Germline CDR1 is MNHEY and CDR2 is SMNVEV (reference sequence). CDR3 size: 14 residues. V lost 6 bases and J lost 2; bases outside the gene matches: 7. The chain's CDR3 is CASREGTVAYEQYF. The DNA for the CDR3 is TGTGCCAGCAGGGAAGGGACAGTAGCCTACGAGCAGTACTTC.

This rearrangement joins TRBV14 to TRBJ1-1, with no clear D. The germline V gene has CDR1 SGHDN and CDR2 FVKESK. V was cut by 1 base and J by 4 bases, with 7 bases left in between. The CDR3 covers 13 residues. CDR3 residues: CASSQGGTTEAFF. The CDR3 bases are TGTGCCAGCAGCCAAGGAGGAACCACTGAAGCTTTCTTT.

The V gene is TRBV29-1, the J gene TRBJ1-2; D possibly corresponds to TRBD1 (6 bases). The CDR3 runs 14 residues. Trimming removed 3 bases at V and 3 bases at J, with 14 bases between. The germline V gene encodes CDR1 SQVTM and CDR2 ANQGSEA. The CDR3 DNA sequence: TGCAGCGTTGACCCCAAGACAGGACACTATGGCTACACCTTC. Its protein is CSVDPKTGHYGYTF.

This clone was seen a handful of times. The V and J genes are TRBV30 and TRBJ2-2; D remains unclear. Germline CDR1 is GTSNPN and CDR2 is SVGIG (reference sequence). Trimming cost V 3 bases and J 5 bases, with 7 bases left between them. The CDR3 runs 12 residues. The CDR3 sequence: CAWSALTGELFF. As DNA, the CDR3 is TGTGCCTGGAGCGCACTAACCGGGGAGCTGTTTTTT. The entire variable domain, with the rest obtained from reference TRBV30 and TRBJ2-2, is as follows: SQTIHQWPATLVQPVGSPLSLECTVEGTSNPNLYWYRQAAGRGLQLLFYSVGIGQISSEVPQNLSASRPQDRQFILSSKKLLLSDSGFYLCAWSALTGELFFGEGSRLTVL.

V and J are TRBV5-6 and TRBJ2-7; a weak D match, TRBD2 (5 bases). The V end was cut by 0 bases, the J end by 4 bases, with 11 bases between. The CDR3 runs to 14 residues. CDR1 is SGHDT and CDR2 is YYEEEE in the germline V gene. The CDR3 protein is CASSLGPAGYEQYF. The CDR3 bases are TGTGCCAGCAGCTTGGGACCGGCGGGTTACGAGCAGTACTTC.

The J gene is TRBJ2-7, the V gene TRBV11-2; the match to TRBD2 covers 9 bases. With V trimmed by 4 bases and J by 2 bases, 6 bases remained unmatched. The CDR3 has 15 residues. Germline assignment: CDR1 SGHAT and CDR2 FQNNGV. CDR3 protein: CASSSPAGGTYEQYF. DNA of the CDR3: TGTGCCAGCAGCTCCCCGGCGGGGGGGACCTACGAGCAGTACTTC. The entire variable domain, with the rest obtained from reference TRBV11-2 and TRBJ2-7, is as follows: EAGVAQSPRYKIIEKRQSVAFWCNPISGHATLYWYQQILGQGPKLLIQFQNNGVVDDSQLPKDRFSAERLKGVDSTLKIQPAKLEDSAVYLCASSSPAGGTYEQYFGPGTRLTVT.

This clone was counted only a few times. This chain links TRBV19 with TRBJ1-5, with 10 bases matching TRBD1. This CDR3 contains 15 residues. Trimming removed 4 bases from V and 3 bases from J; junction bases left unmatched: 3. Germline CDR1 and CDR2: LNHDA and SQIVND (reference sequence). Here the CDR3 reads CASSTGTGANQPQHF. As DNA, the CDR3 is TGTGCCAGTAGTACCGGGACAGGGGCCAATCAGCCCCAGCATTTT. Supplemented by reference TRBV19 and TRBJ1-5, the full variable domain reads DGGITQSPKYLFRKEGQNVTLSCEQNLNHDAMYWYRQDPGQGLRLIYYSQIVNDFQKGDIAEGYSVSREKKESFPLTVTSAQKNPTAFYLCASSTGTGANQPQHFGDGTRLSIL.

This chain uses TRBV30 with TRBJ1-5; no clear D gene. V was cut by 5 bases and J by 3 bases, with 14 bases left in between. This CDR3 is 14 amino acids long. Germline V gene lookup returns CDR1 GTSNPN and CDR2 SVGIG (reference sequence). CDR3 loop: CAWGGQATNQPQHF. The DNA of the CDR3 is TGTGCCTGGGGTGGGCAGGCGACCAATCAGCCCCAGCATTTT.

This chain uses TRBV27 with TRBJ2-7; tentatively, D is TRBD1 (6 bases). Germline loops: CDR1 MNHEY, CDR2 SMNVEV (reference sequence). V dropped 7 bases and J dropped 1 base, with 14 bases sitting between them. This CDR3 is built from 14 residues. This CDR3 is CASNKQGSSYEQYF. The CDR3 DNA sequence: TGTGCCAGCAACAAACAGGGATCGTCCTACGAGCAGTACTTC.

This chain links TRBV25-1 with TRBJ2-3; TRBD2 aligns across 9 bases. Germline V lookup: CDR1 MGHDK, CDR2 SYGVNS. Unmatched junction bases numbered 9, after V lost 1 base and J lost 4 bases. The CDR3 totals 17 residues. The CDR3 coding sequence is TGTGCCAGCAGTGAATTTAGGCTAGCGGGAATAGCAGATACGCAGTATTTT. Protein: CASSEFRLAGIADTQYF.

This chain links TRBV27 with TRBJ1-4, with 9 bases matching TRBD1. The V gene end was trimmed by 4 bases and the J gene end by 8 bases; junction bases not matched to a gene: 5. CDR3 length: 14 residues. The germline V gene encodes CDR1 MNHEY and CDR2 SMNVEV (reference sequence). DNA for the CDR3: TGTGCCAGCAGTTCCGGGACAGGGTTGGAAAAACTGTTTTTT. It yields the protein CASSSGTGLEKLFF.

A remark on this clone: One end of the junction fails to match germline, which may point to a read error. The chain has TRBV3-1 (or the pseudogene TRBV3-2) and TRBJ1-1, with a tentative D call TRBD1 (5 bases). The CDR3 runs 14 residues. Germline assignment: CDR1 LGHDT and CDR2 YNNKEL (reference sequence). CDR3 sequence reads: CASSQELRQPPRKF. CDR3 sequence (DNA): TGTGCCAGCAGCCAAGAATTGAGACAGCCTCCCAGGAAATTT.

The CDR3 DNA sequence: TGTGCCAGCAGTGGGCCAGGGCTCGACACTGAAGCTTTCTTT. Its translation is CASSGPGLDTEAFF. V usage is TRBV2 and J usage is TRBJ1-1; a possible D gene is TRBD1 (5 bases). This CDR3 contains 14 residues. Germline assignment: CDR1 SNHLY and CDR2 FYNNEI. V lost 4 bases and J lost 3, with 12 bases in between. Complete variable domain (other parts from reference TRBV2 and TRBJ1-1): EPEVTQTPSHQVTQMGQEVILRCVPISNHLYFYWYRQILGQKVEFLVSFYNNEISEKSEIFDDQFSVERPDGSNFTLKIRSTKLEDSAMYFCASSGPGLDTEAFFGQGTRLTVV.

The chain combines TRBV28 with TRBJ2-1; TRBD1 aligns across 7 bases. The germline V gene has CDR1 MDHEN and CDR2 SYDVKM. The CDR3 contains 12 residues. The trim removed 5 bases at V and 15 bases at J, leaving 10 bases unmatched. CDR3 in amino acids: CASSIKGTDRFF. CDR3 coding DNA: TGTGCCAGCAGTATAAAAGGGACAGATCGGTTCTTC.